These 6 T cell receptor beta chains were sequenced from one sample in a study of blood T cell dynamics during melanoma immunotherapy. The data were produced by immunoSEQ multiplex PCR, yet TCRdb's version contains in-frame clones alone and is incomplete. The table shows a few thousand clones, with roughly 78% occurring only once. Time point given: week 3, after first cycle of checkpoint inhibitor. Material: blood, obtained from a patient treated with checkpoint blockade. These receptors originate from a human donor with melanoma.

This sequence joins TRBV6-5 and TRBJ2-5; weak D call: TRBD1 (5 bases). The J call could be wrong; TRBJ2-7 is a better fit for the DNA end. Per germline, CDR1 MNHEY and CDR2 SVGAGI. The CDR3 sequence is 14 residues long. The CDR3 spells CASSYGQGTYEQYF. As DNA, the CDR3 is TGTGCCAGCAGTTACGGCCAGGGTACCTACGAGCAGTACTTC.

This clone ranks as medium-sized (0.01 to 0.1%). J is TRBJ1-5 and V is TRBV6-1, with D possibly being TRBD1 (5 bases). The CDR3 extends over 15 amino acids. V was pared by 1 base and J by 1 base, with 8 bases between. Germline CDR1 is MNHNS and CDR2 is SASEGT. CDR3 DNA: TGTGCCAGCAGTGAAGTGGACACCAGCAATCAGCCCCAGCATTTT. Translation gives CASSEVDTSNQPQHF.

This chain uses TRBV6-5 with TRBJ2-7; D could derive from TRBD1 or TRBD2 (5 bases each). Germline assignment: CDR1 MNHEY and CDR2 SVGAGI. This CDR3 contains 14 residues. The V end lost 4 bases, the J end lost 2 bases, and 12 bases lay between the germline ends. This CDR3 reads CASSSGAAPYEQYF. CDR3 DNA sequence: TGTGCCAGCAGTTCCGGGGCGGCACCCTACGAGCAGTACTTC.

The CDR3 loop is CASSESRSWGPNNEQFF. DNA for the CDR3: TGCGCCAGCAGTGAGTCGCGTTCTTGGGGACCAAACAATGAGCAGTTCTTC. The chain recombines TRBV10-1 with TRBJ2-1; D tentatively reads TRBD1 or TRBD2 (5 bases each). Germline assignment: CDR1 WNHNN and CDR2 SYGVQD (reference sequence). Trimming took 0 bases from V and 5 from J, leaving 17 bases between them. The CDR3 spans 17 residues.

The chain carries TRBV2 and TRBJ1-5; 8 bases agree with TRBD1. Germline values: CDR1 SNHLY, CDR2 FYNNEI. The V gene end was trimmed by 2 bases and the J gene end by 1 base; junction bases not matched to a gene: 13. The CDR3 spans 19 residues. This chain's CDR3 is CASSETAGGLRVSNQPQHF. The CDR3 DNA sequence: TGTGCCAGCAGTGAAACGGCAGGGGGCCTGAGAGTAAGCAATCAGCCCCAGCATTTT.

A few counts support this clone. The chain uses TRBV5-1 and TRBJ2-2, with D tentatively TRBD1 (5 bases). CDR3 size: 14 residues. Deletions cut 5 bases from V and 7 bases from J, with 15 bases between. Germline lookup yields CDR1 SGHRS and CDR2 YFSETQ. DNA for the CDR3: TGCGCCAGCAGGGGGCAGGGTAAAAACGGGGAGCTGTTTTTT. Its protein product is CASRGQGKNGELFF.